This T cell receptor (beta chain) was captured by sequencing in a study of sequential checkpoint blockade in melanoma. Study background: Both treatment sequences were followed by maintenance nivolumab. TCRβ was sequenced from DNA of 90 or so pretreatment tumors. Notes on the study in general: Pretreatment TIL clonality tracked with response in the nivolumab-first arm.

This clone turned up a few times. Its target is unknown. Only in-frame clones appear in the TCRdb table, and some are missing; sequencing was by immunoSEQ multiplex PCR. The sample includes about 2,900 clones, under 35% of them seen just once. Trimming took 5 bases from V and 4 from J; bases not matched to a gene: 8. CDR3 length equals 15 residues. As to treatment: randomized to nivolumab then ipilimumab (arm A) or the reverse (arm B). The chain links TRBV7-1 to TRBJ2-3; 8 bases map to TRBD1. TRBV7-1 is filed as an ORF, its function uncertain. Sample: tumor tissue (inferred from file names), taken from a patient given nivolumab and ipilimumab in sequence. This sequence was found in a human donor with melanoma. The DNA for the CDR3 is TGTGCCAGCAGCACACGAGGACAGGGATCAGATACGCAGTATTTT. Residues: CASSTRGQGSDTQYF.